These 30 T cell receptor beta chains came from one sample sequenced in a study of metastatic and nonmetastatic thyroid tumors. Using MiXCR, TCRdb re-called clones from the PCR reads. This sample carries over 10,000 clones, approximately 23% of them seen once, and the ten largest clones take more than 10%. Ahead of thyroid surgery, no patient had received treatment of any kind. Sequenced input: adjacent normal tissue. The receptors were gathered from a female donor with papillary thyroid cancer or a benign thyroid nodule (not recorded which). Some clones in this sample may be carry-over from other donors' samples.

The rearrangement links TRBV11-2 to TRBJ2-6; D not certain. There are 15 residues in the CDR3. CDR1 is SGHAT, CDR2 FQNNGV, per germline. Trimming pared 5 bases from V and 0 bases from J, leaving 8 bases between. The CDR3 loop is CASSPGLSGANVLTF. CDR3 bases: TGTGCCAGCAGCCCAGGTCTCTCTGGGGCCAACGTCCTGACTTTC. Variable domain in full (rest from reference TRBV11-2 and TRBJ2-6): EAGVAQSPRYKIIEKRQSVAFWCNPISGHATLYWYQQILGQGPKLLIQFQNNGVVDDSQLPKDRFSAERLKGVDSTLKIQPAKLEDSAVYLCASSPGLSGANVLTFGAGSRLTVL.

This clone was observed many times. The J gene is TRBJ2-7, the V gene TRBV18, with D possibly TRBD2 on 5 matching bases. V lost 2 bases, J lost 7 bases, and 24 bases lay in between. The CDR3 consists of 17 residues. From germline, CDR1 is KGHSH and CDR2 LQKENI. The CDR3 DNA is TGTGCCAGCTCACCAAGCTTTGGAGCCCCCTGGACGGGGGAGCAGTACTTC. This encodes CASSPSFGAPWTGEQYF.

In this sample, this clone turned up once. The chain couples TRBV7-2 to TRBJ1-6; D may be TRBD1 (6 bases). This CDR3 has 14 amino acids. The germline V gene encodes CDR1 SGHTA and CDR2 FQGNSA. V was shortened by 5 bases and J by 9 bases, with 14 bases between the two germline ends. CDR3 nucleotides: TGTGCCAGCAGCCTCACATACAGGGCTTCACCCCTCCACTTT. Its translation is CASSLTYRASPLHF. Supplemented by reference TRBV7-2 and TRBJ1-6, the full variable domain reads GAGVSQSPSNKVTEKGKDVELRCDPISGHTALYWYRQSLGQGLEFLIYFQGNSAPDKSGLPSDRFSAERTGGSVSTLTIQRTQQEDSAVYLCASSLTYRASPLHFGNGTRLTVT.

The rearrangement links TRBV27 to TRBJ1-2, with D possibly matching TRBD1 (5 bases). Germline V gene data show CDR1 as MNHEY and CDR2 as SMNVEV (reference sequence). The CDR3 extends over 17 amino acids. V was trimmed by 3 bases and J by 4 bases, leaving 21 bases between them. As DNA, the CDR3 is TGTGCCAGCAGTTTCTTTGGAGGGGCGGAAGACGCCTATGGCTACACCTTC. Amino acids: CASSFFGGAEDAYGYTF.

This clone counts as medium-sized. J is TRBJ2-2 and V is TRBV11-2; D may be TRBD2 (6 bases). The CDR3 sequence is 15 residues long. Looked up from germline, CDR1 is SGHAT and CDR2 is FQNNGV. The V gene lost 3 bases and the J gene lost 4 bases, with 12 bases spanning the gap. DNA of the CDR3: TGTGCCAGCAGCTTTTCGGGAGCGCGCACCGGGGAGCTGTTTTTT. Its translation is CASSFSGARTGELFF.

This clone was observed a single time. This chain links TRBV11-2 with TRBJ1-2; tentatively, D is TRBD1 (6 bases). Germline CDR1 and CDR2: SGHAT and FQNNGV. The length of the CDR3 is 15 residues. V lost 5 bases, J lost 4 bases, and 17 bases lay in between. The chain's CDR3 is CASSPSRGRAYGYTF. CDR3 nucleotide sequence: TGTGCCAGCAGCCCCTCCCGGGGGCGGGCCTATGGCTACACCTTC.

This clone was picked up one time. The rearrangement links TRBV20-1 to TRBJ2-1; 11 bases agree with TRBD1. With 6 bases clipped from V and 9 bases from J, the junction kept 10 bases outside the gene matches. This CDR3 has 14 residues. Germline lookup yields CDR1 DFQATT and CDR2 SNEGSKA (reference sequence). The chain's CDR3 is CSATIGTGGSEQFF. DNA of the CDR3: TGCAGTGCCACCATTGGGACAGGGGGGAGTGAGCAGTTCTTC.

This clone was detected a few times. The V and J genes are TRBV6-2 or TRBV6-3 and TRBJ2-7; TRBD2 is a possible D gene (5 bases). The V gene lost 8 bases and the J gene lost 4 bases, with 15 bases spanning the gap. Looked up from germline, CDR1 is MNHEY and CDR2 is SVGEGT. The CDR3 is made up of 13 amino acids. CDR3 sequence reads: CASANGLNYEQYV. In DNA, the CDR3 is TGTGCCAGCGCCAATGGACTTAATTACGAGCAGTACGTC.

In its sample, this clone is medium-sized (0.01 to 0.1%). This chain uses TRBV2 with TRBJ2-7, with 9 bases identical to TRBD1. V lost 3 bases, J lost 0 bases, and 6 bases stayed unmatched. Germline V gene sequence: CDR1 SNHLY, CDR2 FYNNEI. The CDR3 runs to 16 residues. CDR3 in amino acids: CASSDTEGQGSYEQYF. The DNA for the CDR3 is TGTGCCAGCAGTGATACCGAGGGACAGGGCTCCTACGAGCAGTACTTC.

This clone occurred a few times. This chain joins TRBV2 and TRBJ2-7; D call uncertain. V was shortened by 1 base and J by 6 bases, with 19 bases between the two germline ends. The CDR3 consists of 16 residues. CDR1 SNHLY and CDR2 FYNNEI come from the germline V gene. CDR3 region: CASSEGVHYTPGEQYF. For the CDR3, the DNA is TGTGCCAGCAGTGAAGGGGTCCACTACACTCCGGGCGAGCAGTACTTC.

This clone was observed a handful of times. The chain joins TRBV6-6 to TRBJ1-1, with a possible D match to TRBD1 (5 bases). This CDR3 has 15 amino acids. Germline V gene sequence: CDR1 MNHNY, CDR2 SVGAGI (reference sequence). Trimming pared 0 bases from V and 1 base from J, leaving 9 bases between. CDR3 amino acids: CASSYSWGGNTEAFF. The CDR3 DNA reads as TGTGCCAGCAGTTACTCCTGGGGGGGGAACACTGAAGCTTTCTTT.

By its share, this clone is medium-sized. CDR3 region: CASSPRGGGYTF. CDR3 sequence (DNA): TGTGCCAGTAGCCCTAGGGGGGGTGGCTACACCTTC. V is TRBV19 and J is TRBJ1-2, with a weak D call TRBD1 (6 bases). Germline CDR1 and CDR2: LNHDA and SQIVND (reference sequence). Trimming took off 6 bases at V and 7 bases at J, with 12 bases between the two ends. CDR3 size: 12 residues.

The chain recombines TRBV6-2 or TRBV6-3 with TRBJ1-1; no firm D call. V gave up 2 bases and J gave up 6 bases, with 10 bases separating them. Germline V lookup: CDR1 MNHEY, CDR2 SVGEGT. The CDR3 runs to 13 residues. The CDR3 reads CASSYRGFSEAFF. The CDR3 DNA is TGTGCCAGCAGTTACCGAGGGTTTTCTGAAGCTTTCTTT.

The CDR3 spells CASSVGGRNTEAFF. CDR3 nucleotide sequence: TGTGCCAGCAGCGTAGGGGGCCGGAACACTGAAGCTTTCTTT. The chain couples TRBV9 to TRBJ1-1; possible D gene TRBD1, 5 bases. The length of the CDR3 is 14 residues. Trimming stripped 0 bases from V and 1 base from J, with 7 bases between. Germline CDR1 SGDLS, CDR2 YYNGEE.

This clone was observed a few times. This sequence joins TRBV19 and TRBJ1-6; TRBD1 matches at 9 bases. The CDR3 sequence is 16 residues long. Germline V gene data show CDR1 as LNHDA and CDR2 as SQIVND (reference sequence). With 3 bases clipped from V and 10 bases from J, the junction kept 10 bases outside the gene matches. The CDR3 nucleotides read TGTGCCAGTAGTATCGGGACAGGGACATATGAATCACCCCTCCACTTT. As protein: CASSIGTGTYESPLHF.

This clone was seen a handful of times. The chain combines TRBV6-1 with TRBJ2-4, with a possible D match to TRBD2 (5 bases). V dropped 6 bases and J dropped 0 bases, with 9 bases sitting between them. This CDR3 is built from 14 residues. In germline, CDR1 is MNHNS, CDR2 SASEGT. The CDR3, as DNA: TGTGCCAGCAGCGGGGAACTAGCCAAAAACATTCAGTACTTC. Encoded protein: CASSGELAKNIQYF.

In this sample, this clone turned up many times. This may come from a read error, since a much larger clone is one base off. The same CDR3 arises from other DNA sequences in this sample as well. The chain uses TRBV29-1 and TRBJ2-5; 9 bases align to TRBD2. CDR3 length equals 12 residues. V shed 5 bases and J 5 bases; nucleotides not matched to a gene: 3. In germline, CDR1 is SQVTM, CDR2 ANQGSEA. Written as DNA, the CDR3 is TGCAGCGTTACGGCGGGGGGGGAGACCCAGTACTTC. Its protein is CSVTAGGETQYF.

The CDR3 DNA is TGTGCCAGCACCCCCGGGTTGGGACTAGCGGCCCTCGGGGACAATGAGCAGTTCTTC. It is translated as CASTPGLGLAALGDNEQFF. The chain recombines TRBV6-4 with TRBJ2-1; 11 bases agree with TRBD2. This CDR3 contains 19 residues. Germline V gene sequence: CDR1 MRHNA, CDR2 SNTAGT. Trimming removed 7 bases from V and 5 bases from J; junction bases left unmatched: 19.

V is TRBV19 and J is TRBJ1-6, with D possibly matching TRBD1 (6 bases). Trimming removed 5 bases from V and 9 bases from J, with 17 bases in between. The germline CDR1 and CDR2 sequences are LNHDA and SQIVND (reference sequence). The CDR3 is 15 amino acids. CDR3: CASSPQDRDFSPLHF. Here the CDR3 DNA reads TGTGCCAGTAGTCCCCAGGACAGAGACTTTTCACCCCTCCACTTT.

This clone has more than one count but fewer than ten. The rearrangement uses TRBV4-2 and TRBJ2-5; D unclear. V gave up 1 base and J gave up 4 bases, with 13 bases separating them. CDR3 length: 15 residues. The V gene's germline CDR1 is LGHNA and CDR2 YNFKEQ. The CDR3 DNA reads as TGTGCCAGCAGCCAAGTAGACCAAACGGGAGAGACCCAGTACTTC. Translated: CASSQVDQTGETQYF.

This clone appeared many times. The chain combines TRBV2 with TRBJ1-4; D unresolved. This CDR3 spans 15 amino acids. Trimming took 4 bases from V and 0 from J, leaving 9 bases between them. CDR1 and CDR2 (germline): SNHLY, FYNNEI. CDR3 loop: CASSGEASTNEKLFF. The CDR3 region has the DNA TGTGCCAGCAGTGGCGAAGCCTCAACTAATGAAAAACTGTTTTTT.

There are many counts of this clone. At one end the junction does not follow the germline gene, possibly because of a read error. In the same sample, other DNA sequences code for this CDR3. This rearrangement joins TRBV5-1 to TRBJ1-1; no clear D gene. This CDR3 has 14 amino acids. Germline CDR1 is SGHRS and CDR2 is YFSETQ. The CDR3 loop is CASSRMGMNTEAFF. The CDR3 DNA is TGCGCCAGCAGCCGCATGGGTATGAACACCGAAGCTTTCTTT.

By sample fraction, this clone is medium-sized (0.01 to 0.1%). Different DNA sequences within this sample yield the same CDR3. The V gene is TRBV20-1, the J gene TRBJ2-7, with D maybe TRBD2 (5 bases). The germline CDR1 and CDR2 sequences are DFQATT and SNEGSKA (reference sequence). The V end lost 2 bases, the J end lost 3 bases, and 14 bases lay between the germline ends. This CDR3 comprises 14 residues. The CDR3 DNA sequence: TGCAGTGCTAGAACGAAAGGACTGCTCTACGAGCAGTACTTC. Encoded protein: CSARTKGLLYEQYF.

This clone was seen a few times. This chain connects TRBV20-1 to TRBJ1-1; D is undetermined. V was clipped by 2 bases and J by 1 base, with 8 bases between them. Germline V gene data show CDR1 as DFQATT and CDR2 as SNEGSKA (reference sequence). The CDR3 length is 13 residues. The CDR3 sequence is CSARSAPNTEAFF. The DNA for the CDR3 is TGCAGTGCTAGAAGTGCTCCGAACACTGAAGCTTTCTTT.

This chain connects TRBV19 to TRBJ1-1; tentative D call: TRBD1 (5 bases). The CDR3 contains 15 residues. V gave up 4 bases and J gave up 1 base, with 13 bases separating them. Germline V gene lookup returns CDR1 LNHDA and CDR2 SQIVND (reference sequence). The CDR3 protein is CASSKKGAENTEAFF. The CDR3 DNA reads as TGTGCCAGTAGTAAGAAAGGGGCGGAGAACACTGAAGCTTTCTTT.

This clone turned up a few times. The rearrangement links TRBV5-1 to TRBJ2-7, with 10 bases fitting TRBD1. CDR3 length: 14 residues. Germline V gives CDR1 SGHRS, CDR2 YFSETQ. The trim removed 7 bases at V and 5 bases at J, leaving 9 bases unmatched. The chain's CDR3 is CASHRDRGIDEQYF. For the CDR3, the DNA is TGCGCCAGCCACCGGGACAGGGGAATCGACGAGCAGTACTTC.

This clone was seen more than once but under ten times. V is TRBV6-1 and J is TRBJ1-4; D is uncertain. Trimming took 3 bases from V and 8 from J, leaving 10 bases between them. The CDR3 has 13 amino acids. Germline V CDR1 and CDR2: MNHNS, SASEGT. Here the CDR3 reads CASSESEGEKLFF. The CDR3 region has the DNA TGTGCCAGCAGTGAGTCGGAAGGAGAAAAACTGTTTTTT.

V is TRBV7-9 and J is TRBJ2-7, with 7 bases identical to TRBD1. J was trimmed by 4 bases and V by 6 bases; bases with no gene match: 9. This CDR3 has 14 residues. CDR1 and CDR2 from the germline V gene are SEHNR and FQNEAQ (reference sequence). Here the CDR3 reads CASSHRDRFYEQYF. DNA for the CDR3: TGTGCCAGCAGTCACCGGGACAGATTTTACGAGCAGTACTTC.

This clone appeared many times. CDR3 DNA: TGTGCCAGCAGCGTGTCTAGCGGGAGGCGCTCCTACAATGAGCAGTTCTTC. Its protein is CASSVSSGRRSYNEQFF. V is TRBV9 and J is TRBJ2-1, with 11 positions matching TRBD2. Germline CDR1 reads SGDLS; CDR2 reads YYNGEE. The CDR3 runs 17 residues. J lost 0 bases, V lost 2 bases, and 4 bases had no gene match.

This clone was recorded a few times. The CDR3 sequence: CASSSPPDTQYF. DNA of the CDR3: TGTGCCAGCAGCTCCCCACCAGATACGCAGTATTTT. The chain joins TRBV7-8 to TRBJ2-3; D gene uncertain. Germline V gene sequence: CDR1 SGHVS, CDR2 FQNEAQ. The ends were cut back, 4 bases at V and 4 bases at J, with 6 bases in the middle. The CDR3 loop spans 12 amino acids.